This T cell receptor beta chain emerged from a study of blood T cell repertoires in COVID-19. Study background: Both acute and convalescent COVID-19 samples were obtained from the United States, Italy and Spain. PBMCs, B-cell-depleted T cells, or T cells provided the cDNA or gDNA that made up the material.

This clone showed up just a few times. Germline CDR1 is LNHDA and CDR2 is SQIVND (reference sequence). After removal of 11 bases from V and 10 bases from J, the junction contained 12 bases not matched to a gene. CDR3 length: 12 amino acids. Authors' analysis steps: Nucleated cell counts were estimated from reference gene primer amplification. The data were produced by immunoSEQ multiplex PCR, yet TCRdb's version contains in-frame clones alone and is incomplete. D and trimming come from the DNA, and the V and J calls and clone size come from that table. Counted here are under 200,000 clones, 65% to 85% occurring once; the ten biggest clones make up less than 3.5%.

The receptor was isolated from an older woman with acute or convalescent COVID-19. Sequenced: peripheral blood. This sequence joins TRBV19 and TRBJ1-2; TRBD1 matches 8 bases. The CDR3 coding sequence is TGTGCCGGGGGGGACAGGAAGTTCACCTACACCTTC. Amino acid sequence: CAGGDRKFTYTF.